The 23 T cell receptor beta chains given below trace back to one sample, sequenced in a study of shared T cell receptors in the human thymus. The repertoire was sequenced with immunoSEQ multiplex PCR; TCRdb's copy has only in-frame clones and lacks some. Of some 660,000 clones in the sample, roughly 86% were seen once. This sample was shared with a second study, whose subject was human thymus T cells.

The sequencing input was thymocytes. The receptors here all came from a boy under three years old with a congenital heart defect.

This clone was observed a handful of times. The chain carries TRBV5-4 and TRBJ2-3; D may be TRBD1 (7 bases). Germline lookup yields CDR1 SGHNT and CDR2 YYREEE (reference sequence). V was clipped by 0 bases and J by 2 bases, with 13 bases between them. This CDR3 contains 16 residues. The CDR3 DNA sequence: TGTGCCAGCAGCTTGGGGGCGGGACAGAACACAGATACGCAGTATTTT. This encodes CASSLGAGQNTDTQYF.

This chain joins TRBV10-3 and TRBJ2-7; the D gene is possibly TRBD1 (5 bases). The CDR3 runs 15 residues. CDR1 is ENHRY and CDR2 is SYGVKD in the germline V gene. The germline V and J ends were trimmed by 5 bases and 0 bases, with 14 bases remaining between them. The CDR3 DNA is TGTGCCATCAGTCAAACCAGGGTGTCCTCCTACGAGCAGTACTTC. Amino acids: CAISQTRVSSYEQYF.

V and J are TRBV30 and TRBJ2-1; D might be TRBD2 (5 bases). Germline CDR1 GTSNPN, CDR2 SVGIG (reference sequence). Trimming removed 0 bases from V and 1 base from J, with 22 bases in between. The CDR3 length is 19 residues. The CDR3 spells CAWSVQSGKGRMSYNEQFF. The CDR3 DNA reads TGTGCCTGGAGTGTACAGTCGGGGAAAGGGAGAATGTCCTACAATGAGCAGTTCTTC.

The chain combines TRBV28 with TRBJ1-1; 7 bases fit TRBD1. Germline V lookup: CDR1 MDHEN, CDR2 SYDVKM. The CDR3 runs 18 residues. V trimming: 2 bases; J trimming: 4 bases; junction bases outside the gene matches: 16. The CDR3 is CASSLRTGRLLITTEAFF. The CDR3 nucleotides read TGTGCCAGCAGTTTAAGGACAGGCCGATTACTAATTACCACTGAAGCTTTCTTT.

The V gene is TRBV30, the J gene TRBJ2-6; TRBD1 aligns across 7 bases. This CDR3 is built from 20 residues. With 0 bases clipped from V and 0 bases from J, the junction kept 14 bases outside the gene matches. Germline V CDR1 and CDR2: GTSNPN, SVGIG (reference sequence). CDR3 residues: CAWSVRLRGTESSGANVLTF. CDR3 coding DNA: TGTGCCTGGAGTGTAAGGCTCCGAGGGACAGAGAGCTCTGGGGCCAACGTCCTGACTTTC.

The gene calls are TRBV28 and TRBJ2-7, with a possible D match to TRBD2 (6 bases). The CDR3 is 14 residues long. Per germline, CDR1 MDHEN and CDR2 SYDVKM. The V and J ends lost 4 bases and 5 bases respectively, with 15 bases between them. CDR3 in DNA: TGTGCCAGCAGTTGCCGATGGGGGGTGCACGAGCAGTACTTC. This encodes CASSCRWGVHEQYF.

This chain links TRBV28 with TRBJ1-3; TRBD1 might be the D (6 bases). In germline, CDR1 is MDHEN, CDR2 SYDVKM. The CDR3 spans 15 residues. Trimming removed 7 bases from V and 0 bases from J, with 13 bases in between. CDR3 sequence (DNA): TGTGCCAGCACCGGGGGGCTCGGCTCTGGAAACACCATATATTTT. This encodes CASTGGLGSGNTIYF.

This clone showed up just once. The rearrangement links TRBV4-3 to TRBJ2-1, with a tentative D call TRBD2 (6 bases). The CDR3 is 15 amino acids. V was trimmed by 4 bases and J by 4 bases, leaving 14 bases between them. Germline CDR1 reads LGHNA; CDR2 reads YSLEER. This chain's CDR3 is CASSPSGGKYNEQFF. The CDR3 coding sequence is TGCGCCAGCAGCCCGAGTGGGGGGAAATACAATGAGCAGTTCTTC.

The rearrangement uses TRBV5-4 and TRBJ2-3, with D unresolved. Germline V gene sequence: CDR1 SGHNT, CDR2 YYREEE (reference sequence). Trimming took off 5 bases at V and 9 bases at J, with 10 bases between the two ends. This CDR3 has 11 residues. The CDR3 DNA is TGTGCCAGCAGTGAGCAGGCGACGCAGTATTTT. It specifies CASSEQATQYF.

V and J are TRBV5-1 and TRBJ2-3; D is perhaps TRBD1 (6 bases). CDR3 length: 14 residues. CDR1 is SGHRS and CDR2 is YFSETQ in the germline V gene. V lost 4 bases, J lost 2 bases, and 11 bases lay in between. CDR3 sequence: CASSLQGSTDTQYF. CDR3 nucleotides: TGCGCCAGCAGCCTCCAGGGGTCCACAGATACGCAGTATTTT.

The rearrangement links TRBV9 to TRBJ2-5; 7 bases are shared with TRBD1. CDR1 and CDR2 (germline): SGDLS, YYNGEE. The V and J ends lost 3 bases and 1 base, in that order; junction bases with no gene match: 12. CDR3 size: 17 residues. This CDR3 reads CASSEQGTARPQETQYF. In DNA form, the CDR3 reads TGTGCCAGCAGCGAACAGGGGACCGCGCGTCCCCAAGAGACCCAGTACTTC.

The V call is TRBV5-5, the J call TRBJ2-1, with 12 bases fitting TRBD2. The CDR3 totals 15 residues. V was pared by 4 bases and J by 8 bases, with 7 bases of the junction left unmatched. Germline V gene sequence: CDR1 SGHKS, CDR2 YYEKEE (reference sequence). This CDR3 reads CASSPPGTSGHEQFF. CDR3 bases: TGTGCCAGCAGCCCTCCCGGGACTAGCGGGCATGAGCAGTTCTTC.

The CDR3: CSVEVRGSPYNEQFF. For the CDR3, the DNA is TGCAGCGTTGAAGTCCGGGGGAGCCCGTACAATGAGCAGTTCTTC. The chain combines TRBV29-1 with TRBJ2-1; tentative D call: TRBD2 (6 bases). The V gene lost 1 base and the J gene lost 4 bases, with 14 bases spanning the gap. This CDR3 spans 15 amino acids. Germline CDR1 reads SQVTM; CDR2 reads ANQGSEA.

This chain links TRBV19 with TRBJ1-5; 9 bases align to TRBD1. CDR3 length: 16 residues. Germline CDR1 LNHDA, CDR2 SQIVND (reference sequence). V shed 10 bases, J shed 7 bases, and the junction held 17 bases outside the gene matches. CDR3 nucleotides: TGTGCCACCGCCCCGACCCACAGGGGGCCCGGACAGCCCCAGCATTTT. This gives the protein CATAPTHRGPGQPQHF.

As concerns this clone: The same CDR3 also results from other DNA sequences found in this sample. The chain has TRBV28 and TRBJ1-6; D uncertain. Germline values: CDR1 MDHEN, CDR2 SYDVKM. Trimming removed 11 bases from V and 3 bases from J, with 20 bases in between. The CDR3 contains 16 residues. CDR3 bases: TGTGCCCACTCGTTGCGCGAGGGAGTCTATAATTCACCCCTCCACTTT. Translating gives CAHSLREGVYNSPLHF.

The chain recombines TRBV5-4 with TRBJ2-5; 7 nucleotides align to TRBD1. Per germline, CDR1 SGHNT and CDR2 YYREEE (reference sequence). This CDR3 spans 15 amino acids. The J segment lost 5 bases and the V segment lost 1 base, leaving 8 bases of the junction unmatched. The CDR3 sequence is CASSLYPGGAETQYF. As DNA, the CDR3 is TGTGCCAGCAGCTTGTATCCAGGGGGTGCGGAGACCCAGTACTTC.

The gene calls are TRBV5-5 and TRBJ1-5; 7 bases are a match to TRBD1. Germline loops: CDR1 SGHKS, CDR2 YYEKEE (reference sequence). With 3 bases clipped from V and 6 bases from J, the junction kept 6 bases outside the gene matches. The CDR3 runs 14 residues. The CDR3 is CASSSDRAGQPQHF. Written as DNA, the CDR3 is TGTGCCAGCAGCTCTGACAGGGCGGGTCAGCCCCAGCATTTT. Variable domain in full (rest from reference TRBV5-5 and TRBJ1-5): DAGVTQSPTHLIKTRGQQVTLRCSPISGHKSVSWYQQVLGQGPQFIFQYYEKEERGRGNFPDRFSARQFPNYSSELNVNALLLGDSALYLCASSSDRAGQPQHFGDGTRLSIL.

V is TRBV5-1 and J is TRBJ2-7, with TRBD2 matching 12 bases. This CDR3 has 19 amino acids. Germline lookup yields CDR1 SGHRS and CDR2 YFSETQ. The trim removed 4 bases at V and 7 bases at J, leaving 21 bases unmatched. The CDR3 reads CASSPRLAGVWRSGWEQYF. As DNA, the CDR3 is TGCGCCAGCAGCCCGAGACTAGCGGGAGTATGGAGGTCGGGTTGGGAGCAGTACTTC.

The rearrangement joins TRBV30 to TRBJ1-2; D uncertain. Germline assignment: CDR1 GTSNPN and CDR2 SVGIG (reference sequence). V lost 0 bases and J lost 6, with 11 bases in between. CDR3 length: 13 residues. CDR3 region: CAWSVRRRDGYTF. CDR3 sequence (DNA): TGTGCCTGGAGTGTACGACGGAGGGATGGCTACACCTTC.

This clone was counted between two and nine times. The chain employs TRBV19 and TRBJ1-5; 7 bases match TRBD1. From germline, CDR1 is LNHDA and CDR2 SQIVND (reference sequence). The CDR3 has 13 residues. V was pared by 7 bases and J by 7 bases, with 7 bases of the junction left unmatched. CDR3 DNA sequence: TGTGCCAGTAAGGCAGGGGGACGACAGCCCCAGCATTTT. Its protein product is CASKAGGRQPQHF.

The chain joins TRBV14 to TRBJ2-7; 8 positions agree with TRBD1. Germline trimming cut 3 bases from V and 3 bases from J; bases unmatched to any gene: 7. Germline-derived CDR1 and CDR2 are SGHDN and FVKESK. The CDR3 runs to 15 residues. The CDR3 is CASSQGTGTYYEQYF. The CDR3 DNA is TGTGCCAGCAGCCAGGGGACAGGAACATACTACGAGCAGTACTTC.

V usage is TRBV19 and J usage is TRBJ1-1, with a weak D call TRBD1 (5 bases). V lost 5 bases, J lost 4 bases, and 14 bases lay in between. The germline CDR1 and CDR2 sequences are LNHDA and SQIVND (reference sequence). CDR3 length: 14 amino acids. The CDR3 here is CASSASREGTEAFF. The CDR3 region has the DNA TGTGCCAGTAGTGCGTCCAGGGAGGGCACTGAAGCTTTCTTT.

This rearrangement joins TRBV27 to TRBJ2-4; perhaps TRBD2 as D (7 bases). This CDR3 contains 16 residues. The ends were cut back, 3 bases at V and 1 base at J, with 13 bases in the middle. Germline V gene data show CDR1 as MNHEY and CDR2 as SMNVEV (reference sequence). CDR3 loop: CASSFGGPDAKNIQYF. As DNA, the CDR3 is TGTGCCAGCAGTTTCGGGGGGCCGGACGCCAAAAACATTCAGTACTTC.